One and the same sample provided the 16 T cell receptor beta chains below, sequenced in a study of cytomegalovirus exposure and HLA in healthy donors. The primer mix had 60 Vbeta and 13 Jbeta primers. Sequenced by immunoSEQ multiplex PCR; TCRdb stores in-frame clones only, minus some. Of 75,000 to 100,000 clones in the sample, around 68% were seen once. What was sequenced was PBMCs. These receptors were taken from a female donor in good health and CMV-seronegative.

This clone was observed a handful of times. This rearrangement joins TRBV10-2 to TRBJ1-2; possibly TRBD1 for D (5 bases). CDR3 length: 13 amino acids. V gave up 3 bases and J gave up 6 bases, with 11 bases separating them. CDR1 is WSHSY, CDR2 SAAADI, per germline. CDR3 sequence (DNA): TGCGCCAGCAGTGAAGGGGCATGGGATGGCTACACCTTC. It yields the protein CASSEGAWDGYTF.

The DNA of the CDR3 is TGTGCCAGCAGCTTAAATAGCGGGTACGAGCAGTACTTC. Its protein product is CASSLNSGYEQYF. The gene calls are TRBV11-2 and TRBJ2-7; 7 positions agree with TRBD2. V trimming: 2 bases; J trimming: 4 bases; junction bases outside the gene matches: 2. The CDR3 has 13 amino acids. Germline V gene lookup returns CDR1 SGHAT and CDR2 FQNNGV.

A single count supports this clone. The CDR3 is CSVYQRPSSYNEQFF. DNA for the CDR3: TGCAGCGTTTACCAGCGGCCAAGCTCCTACAATGAGCAGTTCTTC. V usage is TRBV29-1 and J usage is TRBJ2-1; perhaps TRBD2 as D (5 bases). CDR1 is SQVTM and CDR2 is ANQGSEA in the germline V gene. There are 15 residues in the CDR3. V was trimmed by 5 bases and J by 0 bases, leaving 14 bases between them.

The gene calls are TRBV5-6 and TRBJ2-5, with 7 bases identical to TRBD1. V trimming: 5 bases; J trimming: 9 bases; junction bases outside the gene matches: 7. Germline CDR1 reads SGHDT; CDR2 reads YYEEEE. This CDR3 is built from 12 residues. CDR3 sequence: CASSLGGSSQYF. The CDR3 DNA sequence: TGTGCCAGCAGTTTAGGGGGCTCGTCCCAGTACTTC.

CDR3 amino acids: CASSEVGGTSNIQYF. The DNA of the CDR3 is TGTGCCAGCAGTGAAGTGGGCGGGACTAGCAACATTCAGTACTTC. The rearrangement links TRBV2 to TRBJ2-4; 9 bases map to TRBD2. Germline assignment: CDR1 SNHLY and CDR2 FYNNEI. The CDR3 runs 15 residues. With 1 base clipped from V and 7 bases from J, the junction kept 5 bases outside the gene matches.

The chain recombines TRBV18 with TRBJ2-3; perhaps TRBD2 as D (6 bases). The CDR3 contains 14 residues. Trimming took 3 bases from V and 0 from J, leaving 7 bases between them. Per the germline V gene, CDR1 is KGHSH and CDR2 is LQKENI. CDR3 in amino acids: CASSPGTSTDTQYF. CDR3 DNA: TGTGCCAGCTCACCCGGGACTAGCACAGATACGCAGTATTTT.

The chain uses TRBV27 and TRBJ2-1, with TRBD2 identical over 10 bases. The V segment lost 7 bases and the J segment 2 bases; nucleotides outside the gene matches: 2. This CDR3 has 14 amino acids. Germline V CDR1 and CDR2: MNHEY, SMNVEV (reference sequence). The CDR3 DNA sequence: TGTGCCAGCACTAGCGGGAGTACCTACAATGAGCAGTTCTTC. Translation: CASTSGSTYNEQFF.

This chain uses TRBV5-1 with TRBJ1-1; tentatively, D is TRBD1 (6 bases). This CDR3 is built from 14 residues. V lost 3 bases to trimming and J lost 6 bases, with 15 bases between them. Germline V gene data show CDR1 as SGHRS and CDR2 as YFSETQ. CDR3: CASSSRQVGPEAFF. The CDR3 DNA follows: TGCGCCAGCAGCTCGCGACAGGTGGGCCCTGAAGCTTTCTTT.

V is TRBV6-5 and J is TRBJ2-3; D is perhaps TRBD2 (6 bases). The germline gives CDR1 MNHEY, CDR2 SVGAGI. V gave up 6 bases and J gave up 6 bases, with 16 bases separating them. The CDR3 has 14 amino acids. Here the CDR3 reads CASSRDWRLDTQYF. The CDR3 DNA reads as TGTGCCAGCAGCCGGGACTGGCGATTGGATACGCAGTATTTT.

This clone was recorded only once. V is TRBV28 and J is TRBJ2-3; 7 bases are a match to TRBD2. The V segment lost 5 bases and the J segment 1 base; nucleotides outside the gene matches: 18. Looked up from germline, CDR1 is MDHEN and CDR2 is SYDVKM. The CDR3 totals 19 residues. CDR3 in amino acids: CASSPPWAGEDWGTDTQYF. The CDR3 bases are TGTGCCAGCAGTCCCCCGTGGGCGGGAGAGGATTGGGGCACAGATACGCAGTATTTT.

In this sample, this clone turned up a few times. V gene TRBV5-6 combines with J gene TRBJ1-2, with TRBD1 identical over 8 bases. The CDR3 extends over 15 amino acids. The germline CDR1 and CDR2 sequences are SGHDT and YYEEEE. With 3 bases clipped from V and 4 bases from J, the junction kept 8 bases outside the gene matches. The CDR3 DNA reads TGTGCCAGCAGCTCCAGGGGGCGACTTCTCTATGGCTACACCTTC. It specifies CASSSRGRLLYGYTF.

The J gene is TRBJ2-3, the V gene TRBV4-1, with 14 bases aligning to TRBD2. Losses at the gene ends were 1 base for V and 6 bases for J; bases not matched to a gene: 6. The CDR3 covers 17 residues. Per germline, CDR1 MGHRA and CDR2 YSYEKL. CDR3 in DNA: TGCGCCAGCAGCCAAGGCGGACTAGCGGGGGGAGGTGATACGCAGTATTTT. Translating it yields CASSQGGLAGGGDTQYF.

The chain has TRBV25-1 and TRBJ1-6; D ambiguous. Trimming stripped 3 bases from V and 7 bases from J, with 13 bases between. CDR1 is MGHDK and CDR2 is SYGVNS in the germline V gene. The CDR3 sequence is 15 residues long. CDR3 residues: CASSDKRVPNSPLHF. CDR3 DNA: TGTGCCAGCAGTGACAAACGAGTTCCGAATTCACCCCTCCACTTT.

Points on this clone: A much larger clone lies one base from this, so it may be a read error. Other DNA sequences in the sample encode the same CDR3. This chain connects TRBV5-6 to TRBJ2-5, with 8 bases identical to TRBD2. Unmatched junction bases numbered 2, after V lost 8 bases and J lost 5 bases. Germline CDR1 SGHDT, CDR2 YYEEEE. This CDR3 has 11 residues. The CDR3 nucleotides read TGTGCCAGTAGCGGGGAGGAGACCCAGTACTTC. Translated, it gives CASSGEETQYF.

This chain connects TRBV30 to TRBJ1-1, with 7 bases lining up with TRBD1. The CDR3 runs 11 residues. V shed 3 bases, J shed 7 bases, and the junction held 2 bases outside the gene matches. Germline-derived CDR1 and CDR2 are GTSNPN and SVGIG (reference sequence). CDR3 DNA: TGTGCCTGGAGCGACAGGGATGAAGCTTTCTTT. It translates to CAWSDRDEAFF. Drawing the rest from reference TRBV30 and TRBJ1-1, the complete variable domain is SQTIHQWPATLVQPVGSPLSLECTVEGTSNPNLYWYRQAAGRGLQLLFYSVGIGQISSEVPQNLSASRPQDRQFILSSKKLLLSDSGFYLCAWSDRDEAFFGQGTRLTVV.

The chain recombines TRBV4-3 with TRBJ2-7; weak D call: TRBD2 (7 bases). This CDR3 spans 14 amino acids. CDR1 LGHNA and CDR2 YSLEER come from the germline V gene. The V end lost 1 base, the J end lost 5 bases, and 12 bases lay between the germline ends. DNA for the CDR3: TGCGCCAGCAGCCAAGTCTTGGGGGGGCACGAGCAGTACTTC. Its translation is CASSQVLGGHEQYF.